Listed here are 15 T cell receptor beta chains from one sample, sequenced in a study of blood T cell repertoires in COVID-19. The table came from immunoSEQ multiplex PCR; TCRdb's copy has only in-frame clones and leaves some out. The sample yields hundreds of thousands of clones, roughly 87% seen once. The sample taken for sequencing was peripheral blood. The source of these receptors is a woman between 18 and 29 years old who had recovered from COVID-19.

The chain joins TRBV4-1 to TRBJ1-6; D perhaps matches TRBD1 (5 bases). The CDR3 has 18 residues. Germline lookup yields CDR1 MGHRA and CDR2 YSYEKL. The V end lost 3 bases, the J end lost 1 base, and 16 bases lay between the germline ends. In nucleotides, the CDR3 is TGCGCCAGCAGCCATCAACCCCAGGGTACGTCCTATAATTCACCCCTCCACTTT. It encodes CASSHQPQGTSYNSPLHF.

The chain has TRBV6-2 or TRBV6-3 and TRBJ1-1; no reliable D call. V lost 2 bases to trimming and J lost 4 bases, with 8 bases between them. The CDR3 is made up of 13 amino acids. CDR1 MNHEY and CDR2 SVGEGT come from the germline V gene. The CDR3 DNA is TGTGCCAGCAGTTACGGGGAGAGCACTGAAGCTTTCTTT. Translating gives CASSYGESTEAFF.

J is TRBJ2-7 and V is TRBV4-3; 9 positions match TRBD1. The CDR3 sequence is 14 residues long. CDR1 LGHNA and CDR2 YSLEER come from the germline V gene. The V segment lost 4 bases and the J segment 3 bases; nucleotides outside the gene matches: 4. In DNA, the CDR3 is TGCGCCAGCAGCCCGGGACAGGGAGGCTACGAGCAGTACTTC. It is translated as CASSPGQGGYEQYF.

The rearrangement joins TRBV7-2 to TRBJ1-2; D perhaps matches TRBD1 (5 bases). The CDR3 is 14 residues long. Germline-derived CDR1 and CDR2 are SGHTA and FQGNSA. V dropped 5 bases and J dropped 2 bases, with 12 bases sitting between them. The CDR3 loop reads CASSLWEGNYGYTF. The DNA of the CDR3 is TGTGCCAGCAGCCTCTGGGAGGGGAACTATGGCTACACCTTC.

CDR3 sequence reads: CASSSPLAGEETQYF. CDR3 in DNA: TGTGCCAGCAGTTCCCCACTAGCGGGAGAAGAGACCCAGTACTTC. The chain recombines TRBV6-2 or TRBV6-3 with TRBJ2-5; 11 bases fit TRBD2. This CDR3 region has 15 residues. V lost 4 bases, J lost 3 bases, and 4 bases stayed unmatched. Germline V gene data show CDR1 as MNHEY and CDR2 as SVGEGT.

This chain joins TRBV11-2 and TRBJ2-7, with 7 bases lining up with TRBD1. CDR3 size: 15 residues. Germline-derived CDR1 and CDR2 are SGHAT and FQNNGV. V lost 1 base to trimming and J lost 3 bases; unmatched junction nucleotides: 6. The CDR3: CASSLVQGIDYEQYF. In nucleotides, the CDR3 is TGTGCCAGCAGCTTAGTACAGGGGATTGACTACGAGCAGTACTTC.

The genes are TRBV15 and TRBJ2-7; possible D gene TRBD1, 6 bases. Looked up from germline, CDR1 is LNHNV and CDR2 is YYDKDF (reference sequence). Between the trimmed V and J ends, which lost 5 bases and 2 bases, there was a span of 10 bases. The CDR3 runs 13 residues. The CDR3 here is CATSPGTTYEQYF. In nucleotides, the CDR3 is TGTGCCACCAGCCCCGGGACAACCTACGAGCAGTACTTC.

The V and J genes are TRBV6-5 and TRBJ2-7, with D perhaps TRBD1 (6 bases). V was pared by 4 bases and J by 3 bases, with 13 bases between. The germline V gene encodes CDR1 MNHEY and CDR2 SVGAGI. The length of the CDR3 is 14 residues. CDR3 loop: CASSSDRKIYEQYF. DNA for the CDR3: TGTGCCAGCAGTTCTGACAGGAAAATCTACGAGCAGTACTTC.

The chain is built from TRBV29-1 and TRBJ1-5; a weak D match, TRBD1 (6 bases). Germline lookup yields CDR1 SQVTM and CDR2 ANQGSEA. Trimming removed 6 bases from V and 0 bases from J, with 9 bases in between. This CDR3 spans 13 amino acids. The CDR3, as DNA: TGCAGCGTAGAGGGGGATAGCAATCAGCCCCAGCATTTT. Translated, it gives CSVEGDSNQPQHF.

The CDR3 protein is CASSWSTGTGGWDEQFF. The CDR3 bases are TGTGCCAGCAGCTGGTCAACCGGGACAGGGGGCTGGGATGAGCAGTTCTTC. V is TRBV5-5 and J is TRBJ2-1; 12 bases align to TRBD1. Losses at the gene ends were 3 bases for V and 8 bases for J; bases not matched to a gene: 12. The germline CDR1 and CDR2 sequences are SGHKS and YYEKEE (reference sequence). The CDR3 loop spans 17 amino acids. The full variable domain, its missing parts supplied by reference TRBV5-5 and TRBJ2-1, is DAGVTQSPTHLIKTRGQQVTLRCSPISGHKSVSWYQQVLGQGPQFIFQYYEKEERGRGNFPDRFSARQFPNYSSELNVNALLLGDSALYLCASSWSTGTGGWDEQFFGPGTRLTVL.

This clone was found a few times. The chain has TRBV20-1 and TRBJ1-1; D uncertain. Germline V lookup: CDR1 DFQATT, CDR2 SNEGSKA (reference sequence). The ends were cut back, 3 bases at V and 1 base at J, with 9 bases in the middle. This CDR3 is built from 13 residues. The CDR3 DNA follows: TGCAGTGCTAGTCTTGCGCCGAACACTGAAGCTTTCTTT. Its protein product is CSASLAPNTEAFF.

The V call is TRBV19, the J call TRBJ2-3; possible D gene TRBD1, 5 bases. Trimming removed 0 bases at V and 5 bases at J, with 6 bases between. This CDR3 has 13 residues. Per the germline V gene, CDR1 is LNHDA and CDR2 is SQIVND (reference sequence). The CDR3 nucleotides are TGTGCCAGTAGTATAGACCAGGGAGATACGCAGTATTTT. Its protein is CASSIDQGDTQYF.

The chain combines TRBV3-1 (or the pseudogene TRBV3-2) with TRBJ1-1; D uncertain. The ends were cut back, 6 bases at V and 2 bases at J, with 7 bases in the middle. Germline values: CDR1 LGHDT, CDR2 YNNKEL (reference sequence). The CDR3 is 12 amino acids. CDR3 amino acids: CASSPTNTEAFF. The CDR3, as DNA: TGTGCCAGCAGTCCAACAAACACTGAAGCTTTCTTT.

The CDR3 region has the DNA TGTGCCAGCAGCTTAGTTGCGGGAGGGCCGAATGAGCAGTTCTTC. Residues: CASSLVAGGPNEQFF. The genes are TRBV7-3 and TRBJ2-1, with 9 bases lining up with TRBD2. The CDR3 consists of 15 residues. The trim removed 2 bases at V and 7 bases at J, leaving 6 bases unmatched. The germline V gene has CDR1 SGHTA and CDR2 FQGTGA.

This clone was counted a single time. Other DNA sequences in the sample encode the same CDR3. The V gene is TRBV19, the J gene TRBJ1-5; a possible D gene is TRBD1 (5 bases). The V and J ends lost 4 bases and 7 bases respectively, with 14 bases between them. The CDR3 loop spans 14 amino acids. Germline V gene lookup returns CDR1 LNHDA and CDR2 SQIVND (reference sequence). CDR3 region: CASSKQGLNQPQHF. For the CDR3, the DNA is TGTGCCAGTAGTAAGCAGGGCCTAAACCAGCCCCAGCATTTT. The full variable domain, with the rest looked up from reference TRBV19 and TRBJ1-5, is DGGITQSPKYLFRKEGQNVTLSCEQNLNHDAMYWYRQDPGQGLRLIYYSQIVNDFQKGDIAEGYSVSREKKESFPLTVTSAQKNPTAFYLCASSKQGLNQPQHFGDGTRLSIL.